These 25 T cell receptor beta chains share one sample of origin, sequenced in a study of cytomegalovirus exposure and HLA in healthy donors listed by TCRdb under 2017. Library preparation used the immunoSEQ multiplex PCR assay. For the multiplex PCR, a mixture combining 60 forward primers for TCR Vbeta segments and 13 reverse primers for TCR Jbeta segments was used. TCRdb provides this immuneACCESS table in a form limited to in-frame rearrangements. Some clones are lacking; in checked studies, under half of them reflect an unresolved V gene, and why the rest are absent is not known. This sample lists approximately 100,000 clones; 70% to 80% were detected once. Approximately 5.1% of the sample comes from the top ten. Sequencing was done on a sample of PBMCs. The receptors come from a female donor in good health and CMV-seropositive.

The CDR3 is CASSVGLAGPEQFF. DNA of the CDR3: TGTGCCAGCAGTGTGGGACTAGCGGGCCCTGAGCAGTTCTTC. The chain recombines TRBV25-1 with TRBJ2-1; 12 nucleotides align to TRBD2. The junction had 4 bases not matched to a gene; V was cut back by 4 bases and J by 9 bases. Per the germline V gene, CDR1 is MGHDK and CDR2 is SYGVNS. This CDR3 has 14 residues.

The chain employs TRBV5-1 and TRBJ1-2, with D maybe TRBD1 (6 bases). The CDR3 covers 14 residues. The germline gives CDR1 SGHRS, CDR2 YFSETQ. V gave up 3 bases and J gave up 4 bases, with 13 bases separating them. CDR3 sequence: CASSSQGGIYGYTF. In nucleotides, the CDR3 is TGCGCCAGCAGCTCACAAGGGGGAATCTATGGCTACACCTTC.

Comment on this clone: Other DNA sequences in this specimen translate into the identical CDR3. The rearrangement joins TRBV25-1 to TRBJ1-1; D is uncertain. Germline V gives CDR1 MGHDK, CDR2 SYGVNS. This CDR3 comprises 14 residues. V shed 7 bases and J shed 4 bases, with 16 bases lying between them. The CDR3 bases are TGTGCCAGCACTTCGAATTCGCGGGGCACTGAAGCTTTCTTT. Translation: CASTSNSRGTEAFF. Complete variable domain (other parts from reference TRBV25-1 and TRBJ1-1): EADIYQTPRYLVIGTGKKITLECSQTMGHDKMYWYQQDPGMELHLIHYSYGVNSTEKGDLSSESTVSRIRTEHFPLTLESARPSHTSQYLCASTSNSRGTEAFFGQGTRLTVV.

Note on this clone: One junction end does not reproduce the germline sequence, and a read error may be involved. This sequence joins TRBV7-7 and TRBJ2-3, with 9 bases that match TRBD2. The CDR3 is 15 amino acids. Per germline, CDR1 SSHAT and CDR2 FNYEAQ (reference sequence). The CDR3 DNA follows: TGTGCTAGCAGCCCAGGACTAGCGTGGACAGATACGCAGTATTTT. It specifies CASSPGLAWTDTQYF.

V gene TRBV30 combines with J gene TRBJ2-1; 7 positions agree with TRBD2. Trimming at V came to 3 bases and at J to 4 bases, leaving 9 bases not matched to a gene. The CDR3 is made up of 15 amino acids. Germline CDR1 GTSNPN, CDR2 SVGIG (reference sequence). The CDR3 nucleotides are TGTGCCTGGAGCCCTATGGCTAGCGGATACAATGAGCAGTTCTTC. As protein: CAWSPMASGYNEQFF.

This chain uses TRBV29-1 with TRBJ1-2; 8 nucleotides align to TRBD1. CDR3 length: 14 residues. CDR1 is SQVTM and CDR2 is ANQGSEA in the germline V gene. Trimming at V came to 5 bases and at J to 10 bases, leaving 15 bases not matched to a gene. The CDR3: CSVIPSGDRSVYTF. The CDR3 coding sequence is TGCAGCGTTATACCTTCGGGGGACAGGTCGGTCTACACCTTC.

This chain joins TRBV28 and TRBJ1-2; maybe TRBD1 (6 bases). Germline lookup yields CDR1 MDHEN and CDR2 SYDVKM. The V end was cut by 3 bases, the J end by 7 bases, with 12 bases between. This CDR3 is built from 13 residues. CDR3: CASSFAGVRGYTF. CDR3 DNA: TGTGCCAGCAGTTTCGCAGGGGTCCGTGGCTACACCTTC.

The chain joins TRBV19 to TRBJ2-3; tentative D call: TRBD2 (7 bases). V shed 1 base and J shed 0 bases, with 14 bases lying between them. CDR1 is LNHDA and CDR2 is SQIVND in the germline V gene (reference sequence). The CDR3 totals 17 residues. For the CDR3, the DNA is TGTGCCAGTAGTATAGTCGGGGGGCGTTTGAGCACAGATACGCAGTATTTT. Translation: CASSIVGGRLSTDTQYF. Based on the CDR3 plus reference TRBV19 and TRBJ2-3, the full variable domain is DGGITQSPKYLFRKEGQNVTLSCEQNLNHDAMYWYRQDPGQGLRLIYYSQIVNDFQKGDIAEGYSVSREKKESFPLTVTSAQKNPTAFYLCASSIVGGRLSTDTQYFGPGTRLTVL.

The chain recombines TRBV6-6 with TRBJ1-1; 9 bases are shared with TRBD1. Germline CDR1 and CDR2: MNHNY and SVGAGI (reference sequence). The CDR3 spans 14 residues. The J segment lost 11 bases and the V segment lost 7 bases, leaving 14 bases of the junction unmatched. The CDR3 nucleotides are TGTGCCAGCACTGATACAGGGGGCGCAGTTTTCGCTTTCTTT. The encoded protein is CASTDTGGAVFAFF.

The chain carries TRBV18 and TRBJ2-6; 7 bases fit TRBD1. The CDR3 has 15 amino acids. CDR1 and CDR2 (germline): KGHSH, LQKENI. V lost 3 bases, J lost 3 bases, and 2 bases stayed unmatched. Here the CDR3 DNA reads TGTGCCAGCTCACCCGACAGGGTTGGGGCCAACGTCCTGACTTTC. This gives the protein CASSPDRVGANVLTF.

Here the CDR3 DNA reads TGTGCCAGCAGTTCGCAGAGGGTCCTAGCGGGAGCGGTATACACCGGGGAGCTGTTTTTT. This codes for CASSSQRVLAGAVYTGELFF. The rearrangement joins TRBV28 to TRBJ2-2; 10 bases line up with TRBD2. The CDR3 has 20 amino acids. Germline CDR1 reads MDHEN; CDR2 reads SYDVKM. The junction had 17 bases not matched to a gene; V was cut back by 4 bases and J by 3 bases. Using reference TRBV28 and TRBJ2-2 for the parts outside the CDR3, the full variable domain is DVKVTQSSRYLVKRTGEKVFLECVQDMDHENMFWYRQDPGLGLRLIYFSYDVKMKEKGDIPEGYSVSREKKERFSLILESASTNQTSMYLCASSSQRVLAGAVYTGELFFGEGSRLTVL.

The rearrangement uses TRBV19 and TRBJ2-7; 9 nucleotides match TRBD1. Germline V gene lookup returns CDR1 LNHDA and CDR2 SQIVND (reference sequence). J gave up 7 bases and V 5 bases, and 15 bases lay outside the gene matches. The CDR3 is 16 amino acids. The CDR3 spells CASSLLPGQGYREQYF. In DNA, the CDR3 is TGTGCCAGTAGTCTCTTGCCGGGACAGGGATATCGGGAGCAGTACTTC.

The rearrangement links TRBV4-1 to TRBJ1-2; possible D gene TRBD1, 6 bases. Trimming removed 4 bases at V and 2 bases at J, with 17 bases between. This CDR3 is 16 amino acids long. Germline V gene data show CDR1 as MGHRA and CDR2 as YSYEKL. The CDR3 loop is CASSPFMGQGNYGYTF. For the CDR3, the DNA is TGCGCCAGCAGCCCTTTCATGGGGCAGGGGAACTATGGCTACACCTTC.

This chain uses TRBV6-1 with TRBJ2-4; TRBD1 might be the D (6 bases). Trimming shortened V by 1 base and J by 2 bases, and 15 bases separated the two germline ends. Germline CDR1 and CDR2: MNHNS and SASEGT. The CDR3 runs to 17 residues. CDR3 nucleotides: TGTGCCAGCAGTGAAGGTTGGGGGCGCGGGTCCAAAAACATTCAGTACTTC. Translating gives CASSEGWGRGSKNIQYF.

The V call is TRBV4-2, the J call TRBJ2-1; 13 nucleotides align to TRBD2. The V gene's germline CDR1 is LGHNA and CDR2 YNFKEQ. Trimming cost V 1 base and J 8 bases; bases outside gene matches: 5. This CDR3 spans 16 amino acids. The CDR3, as DNA: TGTGCCAGCAGCCAAGGGGGGACTAGCGGGGTCGATGAGCAGTTCTTC. Translated: CASSQGGTSGVDEQFF.

This chain uses TRBV15 with TRBJ2-1; 9 bases map to TRBD2. V shed 2 bases and J 6 bases; nucleotides not matched to a gene: 11. Germline V gene sequence: CDR1 LNHNV, CDR2 YYDKDF (reference sequence). The CDR3 loop spans 17 amino acids. CDR3 amino acids: CATSRPRGGGRVNEQFF. CDR3 DNA sequence: TGTGCCACCAGCAGACCGAGGGGCGGCGGGAGGGTCAATGAGCAGTTCTTC.

The chain has TRBV9 and TRBJ2-2; 7 nucleotides line up with TRBD1. The germline gives CDR1 SGDLS, CDR2 YYNGEE. The CDR3 is 15 residues long. V gave up 0 bases and J gave up 7 bases; unmatched junction bases: 6. The CDR3 DNA sequence: TGTGCCAGCAGCGTAGGAGGGGGCTATGGCGGGGAGCTGTTTTTT. Translated: CASSVGGGYGGELFF.

V is TRBV6-1 and J is TRBJ1-2, with TRBD1 matching over 9 bases. With V trimmed by 6 bases and J by 7 bases, 9 bases remained unmatched. This CDR3 region has 14 residues. CDR1 and CDR2 from the germline V gene are MNHNS and SASEGT. The CDR3 region has the DNA TGTGCCAGCAGGTCACAGGGGGCTGCCGCTGGCTACACCTTC. It specifies CASRSQGAAAGYTF.

The rearrangement joins TRBV2 to TRBJ2-7; tentatively, D is TRBD1 (6 bases). Germline assignment: CDR1 SNHLY and CDR2 FYNNEI. CDR3 length: 15 amino acids. Trimming left V 6 bases short and J 2 bases short, with 17 bases between. CDR3 sequence reads: CASRDRGQLTYEQYF. CDR3 nucleotides: TGTGCCAGCAGGGACCGAGGACAGCTTACCTACGAGCAGTACTTC.

This clone was counted only a few times. This chain uses TRBV4-3 with TRBJ1-2; 9 positions match TRBD1. With V trimmed by 0 bases and J by 6 bases, 5 bases remained unmatched. Germline V gives CDR1 LGHNA, CDR2 YSLEER. This CDR3 region has 15 residues. CDR3 nucleotide sequence: TGCGCCAGCAGCCAAGATGGGGACAGGGTCGATGGCTACACCTTC. Translated, it gives CASSQDGDRVDGYTF.

The rearrangement joins TRBV7-2 to TRBJ1-2; TRBD1 agrees at 8 bases. CDR3 length: 13 amino acids. Trimming took 6 bases from V and 7 from J; bases not matched to a gene: 7. Germline CDR1 reads SGHTA; CDR2 reads FQGNSA. Written as DNA, the CDR3 is TGTGCCAGCAGTGCTGCAGGGGGCGCTGGCTACACCTTC. As protein: CASSAAGGAGYTF. Drawing the rest from reference TRBV7-2 and TRBJ1-2, the complete variable domain is GAGVSQSPSNKVTEKGKDVELRCDPISGHTALYWYRQSLGQGLEFLIYFQGNSAPDKSGLPSDRFSAERTGGSVSTLTIQRTQQEDSAVYLCASSAAGGAGYTFGSGTRLTVV.

The chain carries TRBV9 and TRBJ2-1; no definite D call. CDR1 is SGDLS and CDR2 is YYNGEE in the germline V gene. The CDR3 length is 12 residues. Between the trimmed V and J ends, which lost 7 bases and 10 bases, there was a span of 15 bases. CDR3 protein: CASAKPIWEQFF. DNA of the CDR3: TGTGCCAGCGCGAAGCCCATTTGGGAGCAGTTCTTC. Combining the CDR3 with reference TRBV9 and TRBJ2-1 gives the whole variable domain DSGVTQTPKHLITATGQRVTLRCSPRSGDLSVYWYQQSLDQGLQFLIQYYNGEERAKGNILERFSAQQFPDLHSELNLSSLELGDSALYFCASAKPIWEQFFGPGTRLTVL.

The J gene is TRBJ1-5, the V gene TRBV28; 7 bases align to TRBD1. Germline V lookup: CDR1 MDHEN, CDR2 SYDVKM. V shed 6 bases, J shed 7 bases, and the junction held 21 bases outside the gene matches. This CDR3 is 18 amino acids long. The CDR3 region has the DNA TGTGCCAGCAGCAGCCCCAGACAGGGACTCCTCGGAGGGCAGCCCCAGCATTTT. Its translation is CASSSPRQGLLGGQPQHF.

This chain connects TRBV28 to TRBJ2-1; possible D gene TRBD1, 6 bases. The CDR3 runs to 15 residues. Between the trimmed V and J ends, which lost 10 bases and 4 bases, there was a span of 20 bases. Germline V gives CDR1 MDHEN, CDR2 SYDVKM. For the CDR3, the DNA is TGTGCCACCATAAAACCGGGACATCGGTACAATGAGCAGTTCTTC. Its protein product is CATIKPGHRYNEQFF.

This chain uses TRBV11-2 with TRBJ2-7; no firm D call. The CDR3 length is 14 residues. Between the trimmed V and J ends, which lost 5 bases and 0 bases, there was a span of 11 bases. CDR1 is SGHAT and CDR2 is FQNNGV in the germline V gene. This CDR3 is CASSPREDSYEQYF. Here the CDR3 DNA reads TGTGCCAGCAGCCCCCGCGAGGACTCCTACGAGCAGTACTTC.